Following are 5 T cell receptor beta chains from one sample sequenced in a study of shared clonotypes between healthy human individuals (dated by TCRdb to 2018 to 2020). CD8 naive samples were obtained by positive selection for CCR7 among CD45RO-negative cells, yielding a CD45RA+CCR7+ population from which TemRA cells were excluded. Libraries were made using the immunoSEQ multiplex PCR assay. The clones in this table, taken by TCRdb from immuneACCESS, are in-frame only. Not every clone is retained; where verified, under half of the shortfall comes from an unresolved V gene, and the cause of the rest is unknown. This sample is represented by hundreds of thousands of clones; nearly 98% of them were singletons. In total, the top ten clones hold 0.3% to 0.35% of the sample. The sample was naive CD8+ T cells sorted from blood. The cell subset or site label for this specimen denotes: CD45RA+CCR7+. Source of these receptors: a man in his thirties or forties in good health.

This chain links TRBV27 with TRBJ2-7; perhaps TRBD2 as D (6 bases). This CDR3 is built from 14 residues. V lost 4 bases and J lost 2, with 12 bases in between. The germline V gene has CDR1 MNHEY and CDR2 SMNVEV (reference sequence). CDR3 region: CASSSEGPTYEQYF. For the CDR3, the DNA is TGTGCCAGCAGTTCGGAGGGCCCCACCTACGAGCAGTACTTC.

The chain carries TRBV5-5 and TRBJ1-3; D is ambiguous. The V end was cut by 5 bases, the J end by 4 bases, with 16 bases between. CDR3 length equals 15 residues. Germline CDR1 reads SGHKS; CDR2 reads YYEKEE (reference sequence). In DNA form, the CDR3 reads TGTGCCAGCAGTTTTGACGTGGCACCAGGAAACACCATATATTTT. It translates to CASSFDVAPGNTIYF. Drawing the rest from reference TRBV5-5 and TRBJ1-3, the complete variable domain is DAGVTQSPTHLIKTRGQQVTLRCSPISGHKSVSWYQQVLGQGPQFIFQYYEKEERGRGNFPDRFSARQFPNYSSELNVNALLLGDSALYLCASSFDVAPGNTIYFGEGSWLTVV.

The gene calls are TRBV2 and TRBJ2-2; 7 bases align to TRBD2. Germline CDR1 SNHLY, CDR2 FYNNEI. Trimming took 3 bases from V and 0 from J; bases not matched to a gene: 7. The CDR3 is 17 residues long. As DNA, the CDR3 is TGTGCCAGCAGTGATTTGGCTAGCGGTACGAACACCGGGGAGCTGTTTTTT. This codes for CASSDLASGTNTGELFF. Using reference TRBV2 and TRBJ2-2 for the parts outside the CDR3, the full variable domain is EPEVTQTPSHQVTQMGQEVILRCVPISNHLYFYWYRQILGQKVEFLVSFYNNEISEKSEIFDDQFSVERPDGSNFTLKIRSTKLEDSAMYFCASSDLASGTNTGELFFGEGSRLTVL.

The chain has TRBV7-6 and TRBJ2-3; tentative D call: TRBD1 (6 bases). V lost 5 bases and J 2 bases, leaving 17 bases between the germline ends. CDR3 length: 16 residues. Germline loops: CDR1 SGHVS, CDR2 FNYEAQ. The CDR3 spells CASSTDRSSDTDTQYF. The CDR3 region has the DNA TGTGCCAGCAGCACGGACAGATCAAGCGACACAGATACGCAGTATTTT.

The V and J genes are TRBV12-5 and TRBJ1-2; no firm D call. Germline-derived CDR1 and CDR2 are LGHNT and FRNRAP. Trimming took 7 bases from V and 7 from J, leaving 22 bases between them. The CDR3 totals 15 residues. The CDR3 bases are TGTGCTAGTGCACTAACGGGCAGTCGTGGTCCTGGCTACACCTTC. This sequence encodes CASALTGSRGPGYTF.